Shown below are 4 T cell receptor beta chains from a single sample sequenced in a study of T cells in Graves' hyperthyroidism and ophthalmopathy. TCR beta CDR3 regions were amplified from RNA transcripts. First-round RT-PCR of the TCR CDR3 relied on the HTBI primer set. Each CDR3 protein is one row after TCRdb ran MiXCR on the multiplex PCR reads. Of roughly 570,000 distinct CDR3 sequences listed, around 45% were seen once; the top ten hold roughly 20%. Sequencing was carried out using peripheral blood or thyroid tissue (not recorded which). These receptors came from an adult woman with Graves' disease, either hyperthyroidism or ophthalmopathy (not recorded which).

Concerning this clonotype itself: The CDR3 end shows no conserved phenylalanine or tryptophan, and so a read error is likely. It is unclear where the CDR3 begins or ends on the DNA, so no DNA is shown, and the CDR3 is as TCRdb lists it. The rearrangement uses TRBV24-1 and TRBJ2-1; whether TRBD2, the table's D call, matches the DNA was not checked. Germline V gene sequence: CDR1 KGHDR, CDR2 SFDVKD. From its first to its last residue, the CDR3 has 16 amino acids. The CDR3 sequence is CATSDPRGSSYNEPLC.

The rearrangement links TRBV10-1 to TRBJ2-7, with TRBD2 as a possible D gene (5 bases). Germline V gene data show CDR1 as WNHNN and CDR2 as SYGVQD (reference sequence). V was clipped by 5 bases and J by 6 bases, with 11 bases between them. The CDR3 spans 12 residues. DNA for the CDR3: TGCGCCAGCAGTCGAGCGGTTGGCGAGCAGTACTTC. This translates into CASSRAVGEQYF.

In its sample, this clonotype was seen a few times. This chain uses TRBV30 with TRBJ1-5; a possible D gene is TRBD1 (5 bases). The CDR3 totals 13 residues. Germline values: CDR1 GTSNPN, CDR2 SVGIG (reference sequence). Trimming removed 1 base at V and 4 bases at J, with 8 bases between. The CDR3 bases are TGTGCCTGGAGTGGGGACTCAAATCAGCCCCAGCATTTT. Protein sequence: CAWSGDSNQPQHF.

This sequence joins TRBV5-1 and TRBJ1-1, with 8 bases that match TRBD1. V was clipped by 0 bases and J by 0 bases; unmatched bases: 10. The CDR3 contains 18 residues. CDR1 is SGHRS and CDR2 is YFSETQ in the germline V gene. The CDR3 protein is CASSLEPRAGQVNTEAFF. In nucleotides, the CDR3 is TGCGCCAGCAGCTTGGAGCCGAGGGCGGGACAGGTGAACACTGAAGCTTTCTTT.